The sequence of this TCR beta chain was determined in a study of neoadjuvant nivolumab and ipilimumab in lung cancer. Findings and limits, study-wide: Compared with tumor-adjacent uninvolved lung, resected tumors showed greater richness and clonality. From pretherapy to surgery, tumor richness and clonality rose with dual therapy. Higher pretherapy blood TCR richness went with higher resected-tumor richness. TCR clonality did not significantly correlate with pathologic tumor regression.

With regard to this clone: Its target is unknown. A read error may account for a junction end that differs from germline.

Sequencing was performed with immunoSEQ multiplex PCR; in TCRdb, only in-frame clones are kept and a portion is missing. The table has 25,000 to 35,000 clones, 92% seen once. CDR3 length: 11 amino acids. Germline V gene lookup returns CDR1 SEHNR and CDR2 FQNEAQ (reference sequence). The specimen was peripheral blood, collected after neoadjuvant nivolumab, alone or with ipilimumab, at or shortly before surgery. This TCR was recovered from an adult with non-small cell lung cancer. This chain connects TRBV7-9 to TRBJ2-5; D is unresolved. The CDR3 sequence is CASSPWLLGNF. The CDR3 DNA reads as TGTGCCAGCAGCCCCTGGTTATTGGGGAACTTC.